A single sample is the source of the 15 T cell receptor beta chains below, sequenced in a study of T-cell memory formation after mild COVID-19. TCRdb passed the 5' RACE reads through MiXCR, listing each CDR3 protein once. The sample includes about 130,000 distinct CDR3 sequences, roughly 15% of them seen just once. The source material was PBMCs or a T cell subset sorted from them (not recorded which). These receptors were collected from an adult woman who had mild COVID-19 (a few samples of this study predate the infection). Cell type and time point are not known.

The V and J genes are TRBV24-1 and TRBJ2-1; D is ambiguous. From germline, CDR1 is KGHDR and CDR2 SFDVKD. Deletions cut 5 bases from V and 6 bases from J, with 10 bases between. The CDR3 is 13 amino acids. CDR3 DNA: TGTGCCACCAGTGGATTACTCTCCAATGAGCAGTTCTTC. This gives the protein CATSGLLSNEQFF.

This clonotype was picked up a small number of times. The rearrangement uses TRBV2 and TRBJ2-1; D is undetermined. The V end was cut by 7 bases, the J end by 0 bases, with 10 bases between. The CDR3 has 14 amino acids. The germline V gene encodes CDR1 SNHLY and CDR2 FYNNEI. The CDR3: CASKKENSYNEQFF. In DNA form, the CDR3 reads TGTGCCAGCAAGAAGGAAAACTCCTACAATGAGCAGTTCTTC.

This clonotype was counted between two and nine times. V gene TRBV12-3 or TRBV12-4 combines with J gene TRBJ1-2; no definite D call. V was clipped by 5 bases and J by 2 bases, with 12 bases between them. There are 14 residues in the CDR3. CDR3 nucleotides: TGTGCCAGCAGTGACGGACTGGGCAACTATGGCTACACCTTC. It specifies CASSDGLGNYGYTF.

The genes are TRBV7-2 and TRBJ2-5; 10 nucleotides agree with TRBD2. Germline loops: CDR1 SGHTA, CDR2 FQGNSA. V lost 5 bases and J lost 5; bases outside the gene matches: 29. The CDR3 runs to 22 residues. The CDR3 DNA reads as TGTGCCAGCAGCCGAATCGATCAAGGACTAGGAGCGGGAGGGCCGATGAAGGAGACCCAGTACTTC. Its protein product is CASSRIDQGLGAGGPMKETQYF.

The chain carries TRBV15 and TRBJ2-1; 8 positions match TRBD2. V trimming: 3 bases; J trimming: 3 bases; junction bases outside the gene matches: 7. Germline lookup yields CDR1 LNHNV and CDR2 YYDKDF (reference sequence). CDR3 length: 16 residues. The CDR3: CATSRRSLADYNEQFF. In nucleotides, the CDR3 is TGTGCCACCAGCAGGAGGTCACTAGCGGACTACAATGAGCAGTTCTTC.

This clonotype was detected only a few times. The V call is TRBV5-4, the J call TRBJ2-3; no reliable D call. V was shortened by 0 bases and J by 0 bases, with 14 bases between the two germline ends. The CDR3 loop spans 17 amino acids. Per germline, CDR1 SGHNT and CDR2 YYREEE (reference sequence). Here the CDR3 DNA reads TGTGCCAGCAGCTTGGCGTTGGGGAAATCTAGCACAGATACGCAGTATTTT. Its protein product is CASSLALGKSSTDTQYF.

This clonotype has only a few counts. The chain carries TRBV20-1 and TRBJ2-5, with TRBD2 as a possible D gene (6 bases). In germline, CDR1 is DFQATT, CDR2 SNEGSKA (reference sequence). Trimming stripped 3 bases from V and 2 bases from J, with 13 bases between. The CDR3 covers 14 residues. CDR3 DNA: TGCAGTGCTAGCGGGAGAGTTCGGCAAGAGACCCAGTACTTC. This sequence encodes CSASGRVRQETQYF.

The chain couples TRBV25-1 to TRBJ2-7; D possibly corresponds to TRBD2 (6 bases). This CDR3 is built from 16 residues. Germline loops: CDR1 MGHDK, CDR2 SYGVNS. Trimming cost V 7 bases and J 3 bases, with 22 bases left between them. The CDR3 is CASTPAVGEAGYEQYF. CDR3 sequence (DNA): TGTGCCAGCACCCCAGCGGTGGGGGAAGCGGGCTACGAGCAGTACTTC.

Only a few counts were recorded for this clonotype. The V gene is TRBV7-9, the J gene TRBJ1-1; 7 bases align to TRBD1. Germline V gene lookup returns CDR1 SEHNR and CDR2 FQNEAQ (reference sequence). The CDR3 runs 14 residues. The ends lost 5 bases at V and 1 base at J; junction bases unmatched: 4. In DNA form, the CDR3 reads TGTGCCAGCAGCCTCCGACAGGGGAACACTGAAGCTTTCTTT. Translation gives CASSLRQGNTEAFF.

This clonotype has a count of ten or more. The germline gene is not matched at one end of the junction; a read error may be the cause. The chain has TRBV7-3 and TRBJ2-1; D possibly corresponds to TRBD1 (5 bases). Per the germline V gene, CDR1 is SGHTA and CDR2 is FQGTGA. The CDR3 contains 15 residues. DNA for the CDR3: TGTGCCAGCAGCCATACAGGTAACTCCTACGATGAGCAGTTCTTC. Translation: CASSHTGNSYDEQFF.

The J gene is TRBJ1-4, the V gene TRBV5-1; 9 nucleotides align to TRBD1. J gave up 0 bases and V 0 bases, and 6 bases lay outside the gene matches. CDR3 length: 18 amino acids. From germline, CDR1 is SGHRS and CDR2 YFSETQ. CDR3 loop: CASSLAGTGRSTNEKLFF. The CDR3 region has the DNA TGCGCCAGCAGCTTGGCTGGGACAGGGCGTTCAACTAATGAAAAACTGTTTTTT.

Many counts were recorded for this clonotype. This sequence joins TRBV5-4 and TRBJ2-3; 11 nucleotides match TRBD2. Germline lookup yields CDR1 SGHNT and CDR2 YYREEE (reference sequence). This CDR3 is built from 16 residues. V was clipped by 4 bases and J by 0 bases; unmatched bases: 4. The CDR3 spells CASSPRTSGSTDTQYF. The CDR3, as DNA: TGTGCCAGCAGCCCAAGGACTAGCGGGAGCACAGATACGCAGTATTTT.

This clonotype was counted a few times. The rearrangement uses TRBV29-1 and TRBJ2-3; 10 nucleotides align to TRBD2. The germline gives CDR1 SQVTM, CDR2 ANQGSEA. This CDR3 contains 16 residues. Trimming cost V 0 bases and J 3 bases; bases outside gene matches: 6. For the CDR3, the DNA is TGCAGCGTTGAAGATAGGCTAGCGGGAGTGACAGATACGCAGTATTTT. This gives the protein CSVEDRLAGVTDTQYF.

This CDR3 reads CASSQDLASGGFNEQFF. In DNA form, the CDR3 reads TGTGCCAGCAGCCAAGATCTTGCCAGCGGGGGGTTCAATGAGCAGTTCTTC. The chain uses TRBV3-1 and TRBJ2-1; 9 bases are shared with TRBD2. CDR1 and CDR2 (germline): LGHDT, YNNKEL (reference sequence). The CDR3 contains 17 residues. J lost 6 bases, V lost 0 bases, and 9 bases had no gene match.

In its sample, this clonotype was seen a few times. The chain employs TRBV7-3 and TRBJ2-1, with unresolved D. V lost 2 bases, J lost 4 bases, and 9 bases lay in between. The CDR3 loop spans 14 amino acids. CDR1 and CDR2 from the germline V gene are SGHTA and FQGTGA. In DNA form, the CDR3 reads TGTGCCAGCAGCTTATCCCCAGCATACAATGAGCAGTTCTTC. Encoded protein: CASSLSPAYNEQFF.